The 19 T cell receptor beta chains given below trace back to one sample, sequenced in a study of CD8+CD57+ T cells in acquired aplastic anemia (dated by TCRdb to between 2017 and 2018). Expansion of CD8+CD57+ cells had been shown by flow cytometry in the patients chosen for sequencing. The instrument was an Illumina HiSeq 2000. TCR beta VDJ combination and CDR3 sequence profiling used genomic DNA as the template. The public reads were run again by TCRdb, first through fastp at Q25 and then through MiXCR, and only productive beta chains were kept. Rows are combined by CDR3 protein, so each entry shows the most common genes and DNA. The sample includes about 120,000 distinct CDR3 sequences, with approximately 50% observed a single time. The top ten constitute approximately 28% of the sample. The sample comprised sorted CD4+, CD8+, or CD8+CD57+ T cells (not recorded which) from PBMCs. These receptors were collected from a human donor with aplastic anemia.

The chain carries TRBV19 and TRBJ2-2; no firm D call. V lost 7 bases and J 3 bases, leaving 9 bases between the germline ends. The CDR3 is 13 amino acids. Germline V gene sequence: CDR1 LNHDA, CDR2 SQIVND (reference sequence). The CDR3 DNA sequence: TGTGCCAGTACCCTGCTAGACACCGGGGAGCTGTTTTTT. Translation: CASTLLDTGELFF.

This chain uses TRBV10-3 with TRBJ1-1, with D possibly TRBD1 on 6 matching bases. This CDR3 is 15 amino acids long. Per the germline V gene, CDR1 is ENHRY and CDR2 is SYGVKD. Between the trimmed V and J ends, which lost 0 bases and 5 bases, there was a span of 13 bases. CDR3 DNA sequence: TGTGCCATCAGTGAGTCGAAGGGGGGTAAGACTGAAGCTTTCTTT. It is translated as CAISESKGGKTEAFF.

This chain uses TRBV2 with TRBJ2-7; D unresolved. The germline V gene encodes CDR1 SNHLY and CDR2 FYNNEI. The CDR3 contains 13 residues. Trimming removed 4 bases from V and 1 base from J, with 8 bases in between. This chain's CDR3 is CASSVGQSYEQYF. The DNA for the CDR3 is TGTGCCAGCAGTGTAGGGCAGTCCTACGAGCAGTACTTC. Combining the CDR3 with reference TRBV2 and TRBJ2-7 gives the whole variable domain EPEVTQTPSHQVTQMGQEVILRCVPISNHLYFYWYRQILGQKVEFLVSFYNNEISEKSEIFDDQFSVERPDGSNFTLKIRSTKLEDSAMYFCASSVGQSYEQYFGPGTRLTVT.

This clonotype has at least ten counts. The chain recombines TRBV6-4 with TRBJ1-1; no reliable D call. Germline CDR1 and CDR2: MRHNA and SNTAGT. Trimming took off 3 bases at V and 4 bases at J, with 9 bases between the two ends. This CDR3 has 13 amino acids. This chain's CDR3 is CASSEIVGTEAFF. The CDR3 DNA reads as TGTGCCAGCAGTGAAATCGTGGGCACTGAAGCTTTCTTT.

This sequence joins TRBV2 and TRBJ2-7; D remains unclear. The DNA end lines up better with TRBJ2-1; the J call may be wrong. The CDR3 totals 10 residues. Germline V CDR1 and CDR2: SNHLY, FYNNEI. The chain's CDR3 is CASSDYEQFF. As DNA, the CDR3 is TGTGCCAGCAGTGACTACGAGCAGTTCTTC.

The chain is built from TRBV5-1 and TRBJ2-2; no reliable D call. Germline values: CDR1 SGHRS, CDR2 YFSETQ. The V end lost 4 bases, the J end lost 5 bases, and 9 bases lay between the germline ends. The CDR3 runs to 13 residues. The CDR3 nucleotides are TGCGCCAGCAGCATCGATATTACCGGGGAGCTGTTTTTT. It encodes CASSIDITGELFF.

The rearrangement uses TRBV12-3 or TRBV12-4 and TRBJ1-2; D gene unclear. V was shortened by 6 bases and J by 6 bases, with 17 bases between the two germline ends. CDR3 size: 14 residues. This CDR3 reads CASSPPTAVDGYTF. The CDR3 DNA sequence: TGTGCCAGCAGCCCCCCCACGGCGGTGGATGGCTACACCTTC.

Comment on this clonotype: The junction and the germline gene differ at one end; a read error may be behind it. The rearrangement uses TRBV19 and TRBJ2-7; D uncertain. The germline gives CDR1 LNHDA, CDR2 SQIVND (reference sequence). The length of the CDR3 is 13 residues. CDR3 protein: CVSSIRLDYEQYF. Here the CDR3 DNA reads TGTGTCAGTAGTATCCGCCTGGACTACGAGCAGTACTTC.

A word on this clonotype: One end of the junction varies from germline; a read error may be responsible. This sequence joins TRBV15 and TRBJ1-1, with D possibly TRBD1 on 5 matching bases. This CDR3 is 13 amino acids long. The germline V gene encodes CDR1 LNHNV and CDR2 YYDKDF (reference sequence). The chain's CDR3 is CATSTPGRAEASF. The CDR3 DNA reads as TGTGCCACCAGCACGCCAGGGAGGGCTGAAGCTTCCTTT.

In the case of this clonotype: A much larger clone sits a single nucleotide away, making a read error possible. This sequence joins TRBV27 and TRBJ2-7, with D uncertain. Per germline, CDR1 MNHEY and CDR2 SMNVEV (reference sequence). V was shortened by 2 bases and J by 3 bases, with 14 bases between the two germline ends. The CDR3 loop spans 15 amino acids. CDR3 region: CASSLRQVTRYEQYF. The CDR3 coding sequence is TGTGCCAGCAGTTTACGGCAGGTGACGCGCTACGAGCAGTACTTC.

The chain combines TRBV5-6 with TRBJ2-7; D remains unclear. The germline V gene has CDR1 SGHDT and CDR2 YYEEEE. V lost 6 bases to trimming and J lost 7 bases, with 11 bases between them. The CDR3 spans 11 residues. This CDR3 reads CASTTFGEQYF. The CDR3 DNA reads as TGTGCCAGCACCACATTTGGGGAGCAGTACTTC.

This clonotype appeared many times. The chain uses TRBV7-8 and TRBJ2-1, with 14 bases identical to TRBD2. With V trimmed by 5 bases and J by 8 bases, 8 bases remained unmatched. CDR3 length equals 16 residues. Germline V lookup: CDR1 SGHVS, CDR2 FQNEAQ. CDR3 sequence: CASSPKPGLAGDEQFF. CDR3 in DNA: TGTGCCAGCAGCCCCAAGCCGGGACTAGCGGGAGATGAGCAGTTCTTC.

The chain links TRBV7-9 to TRBJ2-7, with D tentatively TRBD1 (6 bases). V was trimmed by 5 bases and J by 3 bases, leaving 14 bases between them. Per the germline V gene, CDR1 is SEHNR and CDR2 is FQNEAQ (reference sequence). This CDR3 has 14 amino acids. The CDR3 coding sequence is TGTGCCAGCAGCCCGACAGGAGGACTCTACGAGCAGTACTTC. This gives the protein CASSPTGGLYEQYF. Full variable domain (remainder filled in from reference TRBV7-9 and TRBJ2-7): DTGVSQNPRHKITKRGQNVTFRCDPISEHNRLYWYRQTLGQGPEFLTYFQNEAQLEKSRLLSDRFSAERPKGSFSTLEIQRTEQGDSAMYLCASSPTGGLYEQYFGPGTRLTVT.

V and J are TRBV5-1 and TRBJ1-2; the D gene is possibly TRBD1 (6 bases). The CDR3 runs 15 residues. Germline lookup yields CDR1 SGHRS and CDR2 YFSETQ. V dropped 7 bases and J dropped 3 bases, with 19 bases sitting between them. The CDR3 nucleotides read TGCGCCAGCCGGTCTACCTACAGGGCTCACTATGGCTACACCTTC. Translated: CASRSTYRAHYGYTF.

This clonotype was seen at least ten times. This sequence joins TRBV9 and TRBJ2-3; 10 nucleotides agree with TRBD2. Per germline, CDR1 SGDLS and CDR2 YYNGEE. The CDR3 is 15 residues long. V lost 1 base to trimming and J lost 2 bases; unmatched junction nucleotides: 1. CDR3 loop: CASSVSGGDTDTQYF. The CDR3 region has the DNA TGTGCCAGCAGCGTAAGCGGGGGGGACACAGATACGCAGTATTTT.

The chain carries TRBV20-1 and TRBJ2-7; TRBD2 might be the D (7 bases). Germline values: CDR1 DFQATT, CDR2 SNEGSKA (reference sequence). This CDR3 has 15 amino acids. The ends were cut back, 5 bases at V and 2 bases at J, with 19 bases in the middle. The CDR3 here is CSAGSGGAGPYEQYF. CDR3 nucleotides: TGCAGTGCTGGGTCGGGGGGCGCGGGGCCCTACGAGCAGTACTTC.

Written as DNA, the CDR3 is TGCGCCAGCAGTGAAGGGACAGGGGGCCTCTCTGGGGCCAACGTCCTGACTTTC. Encoded protein: CASSEGTGGLSGANVLTF. The chain has TRBV10-1 and TRBJ2-6, with 12 bases identical to TRBD1. V dropped 3 bases and J dropped 0; count of bases not matched to a gene: 3. This CDR3 has 18 residues. Per germline, CDR1 WNHNN and CDR2 SYGVQD (reference sequence).

This chain links TRBV29-1 with TRBJ1-1, with 7 positions matching TRBD1. Germline CDR1 SQVTM, CDR2 ANQGSEA. Germline trimming cut 6 bases from V and 5 bases from J; bases unmatched to any gene: 15. The length of the CDR3 is 15 residues. CDR3 in DNA: TGCAGCGTAGGCCTAGGGACAGCCCTTAGGACTGAAGCTTTCTTT. It yields the protein CSVGLGTALRTEAFF.

This clonotype was detected ten times or more. V gene TRBV27 combines with J gene TRBJ2-3; perhaps D is TRBD1 or TRBD2 (7 bases each). Trimming shortened V by 6 bases and J by 1 base, and 11 bases separated the two germline ends. This CDR3 region has 14 residues. Per germline, CDR1 MNHEY and CDR2 SMNVEV (reference sequence). The DNA of the CDR3 is TGTGCCAGCAGCCAGGGGGGGGGCACAGATACGCAGTATTTT. Protein: CASSQGGGTDTQYF.